The clone carrying this T cell receptor (beta chain) was counted a single time. Its cognate antigen is unknown. V gave up 6 bases and J gave up 0 bases, with 10 bases separating them. Germline V gene data show CDR1 as ENHRY and CDR2 as SYGVKD. The CDR3 sequence is 14 residues long. The entry originates in a study of cytomegalovirus exposure and HLA in healthy donors. Study outcomes and limitations: Per a prior analysis, the majority of TCR beta V segments were productive roughly 87% or roughly 30% of the time.

PCR amplification relied on 60 Vbeta primers (plus 13 Jbeta primers). Sequenced by immunoSEQ multiplex PCR; TCRdb stores in-frame clones only, minus some. The repertoire holds some 100,000 clones, with around 85% as singletons. The origin of this receptor is a man aged 18 to 29 in good health and CMV-seronegative. V is TRBV10-3 and J is TRBJ2-3, with D perhaps TRBD2 (5 bases). The sequenced sample was PBMCs. The chain's CDR3 is CAIRSGASTDTQYF. CDR3 sequence (DNA): TGTGCCATCAGGAGCGGAGCTAGCACAGATACGCAGTATTTT.